The entry that follows covers one T cell receptor beta chain sequence. The CDR3 length is 11 residues. V was clipped by 6 bases and J by 9 bases, with 9 bases between them. Each CDR3 protein is one row after TCRdb ran MiXCR on the PCR reads. The sample has 28,000 or so distinct CDR3 sequences; roughly 50% are singletons. This record comes from a study of vaccination and CD4 T cells after COVID-19. Study-wide background: Nasal swab PCR had shown SARS-CoV-2 positivity in the convalescent patients (about 10 mild cases, one severe case).

Time point reported: late sampling 161 to 241 days after vaccination in a few convalescent patients. This TCR was sampled from a human donor who had recovered from COVID-19. The chain recombines TRBV12-3 or TRBV12-4 with TRBJ2-1; D gene unclear. The starting material was CD4+ T cells from blood, obtained about 7 months after SARS-CoV-2 vaccination. The CDR3: CASSSSSEQFF. CDR3 in DNA: TGTGCCAGCAGCAGTAGCAGTGAGCAGTTCTTC.